Below are 14 T cell receptor beta chains sequenced from a single sample in a study of T cells in Graves' hyperthyroidism and ophthalmopathy. TCR beta CDR3 region amplification was performed from RNA transcripts. Carried out on the TCR CDR3, a first-round RT-PCR used the HTBI primer set. TCRdb reanalysed the multiplex PCR reads using MiXCR and keeps one entry per CDR3 protein. The sample includes 450,000 to 500,000 distinct CDR3 sequences, about 20% of them seen just once. The sequenced sample consisted of blood. Receptors were obtained from a woman aged 70-85 years with Graves' ophthalmopathy.

This clonotype has a count of ten or more. The gene calls are TRBV7-2 and TRBJ2-1; perhaps TRBD2 as D (5 bases). Germline-derived CDR1 and CDR2 are SGHTA and FQGNSA. V shed 3 bases and J shed 2 bases, with 11 bases lying between them. CDR3 length equals 15 residues. The DNA of the CDR3 is TGTGCCAGCAGCTTTAGTGGGAGCCCCTACAATGAGCAGTTCTTC. It codes for CASSFSGSPYNEQFF.

This clonotype showed up many times. V gene TRBV24-1 combines with J gene TRBJ1-1, with 7 bases that match TRBD1. Germline V gives CDR1 KGHDR, CDR2 SFDVKD. V gave up 1 base and J gave up 0 bases; unmatched junction bases: 4. The CDR3 contains 16 residues. CDR3 in DNA: TGTGCCACCAGTGATTTCGGGGACAGACTGAACACTGAAGCTTTCTTT. Translation gives CATSDFGDRLNTEAFF.

This chain joins TRBV19 and TRBJ2-3; no reliable D call. The germline V gene has CDR1 LNHDA and CDR2 SQIVND (reference sequence). Trimming removed 3 bases at V and 1 base at J, with 14 bases between. This CDR3 is built from 16 residues. In nucleotides, the CDR3 is TGTGCCAGTAGTATCAGCGAATCTACCCGCACAGATACGCAGTATTTT. Residues: CASSISESTRTDTQYF.

V is TRBV20-1 and J is TRBJ1-2; D might be TRBD1 (5 bases). Per germline, CDR1 DFQATT and CDR2 SNEGSKA (reference sequence). The CDR3 covers 12 residues. Trimming shortened V by 8 bases and J by 3 bases, and 13 bases separated the two germline ends. The CDR3 reads CSLNVGDYGYTF. CDR3 DNA sequence: TGCAGTTTAAACGTGGGGGACTATGGCTACACCTTC.

The chain employs TRBV9 and TRBJ1-2; D is perhaps TRBD1 (6 bases). The CDR3 has 15 residues. From germline, CDR1 is SGDLS and CDR2 YYNGEE. The V gene lost 0 bases and the J gene lost 4 bases, with 13 bases spanning the gap. Here the CDR3 reads CASSVASDRTYGYTF. The CDR3 coding sequence is TGTGCCAGCAGCGTAGCCTCCGACAGGACCTATGGCTACACCTTC.

This clonotype was recorded a few times. The chain employs TRBV11-1 and TRBJ2-1, with TRBD2 matching over 10 bases. With V trimmed by 2 bases and J by 9 bases, 7 bases remained unmatched. CDR1 and CDR2 from the germline V gene are SGHAT and FQDESV (reference sequence). This CDR3 is 15 amino acids long. CDR3 amino acids: CASSLIPSGSGEQFF. CDR3 sequence (DNA): TGTGCCAGCAGCTTAATTCCTAGCGGGAGTGGTGAGCAGTTCTTC.

This rearrangement joins TRBV10-3 to TRBJ2-7; 7 nucleotides match TRBD2. CDR1 is ENHRY, CDR2 SYGVKD, per germline. V gave up 10 bases and J gave up 0 bases; unmatched junction bases: 12. The CDR3 sequence is 15 residues long. The CDR3 nucleotides read TGTGCCACCAGAGAGAATGCGGGAGCCTCCTACGAGCAGTACTTC. Its translation is CATRENAGASYEQYF.

In this sample, this clonotype turned up many times. The chain joins TRBV28 to TRBJ1-2, with no clear D. Germline CDR1 reads MDHEN; CDR2 reads SYDVKM. The CDR3 consists of 15 residues. The V end lost 5 bases, the J end lost 2 bases, and 15 bases lay between the germline ends. The CDR3 region has the DNA TGTGCCAGCAGTCGACCGGCTCAAGGAAACTATGGCTACACCTTC. Protein: CASSRPAQGNYGYTF.

This clonotype appeared a few times. The chain recombines TRBV7-2 with TRBJ2-7; the match to TRBD1 covers 9 bases. The V segment lost 6 bases and the J segment 4 bases; nucleotides outside the gene matches: 7. CDR1 is SGHTA and CDR2 is FQGNSA in the germline V gene. The CDR3 length is 14 residues. The CDR3 bases are TGTGCCAGCAGTTTCCGGGGACAGGGTTACGAGCAGTACTTC. Translating gives CASSFRGQGYEQYF.

V usage is TRBV20-1 and J usage is TRBJ1-4; a possible D gene is TRBD1 (5 bases). CDR3 length: 14 residues. Between the trimmed V and J ends, which lost 3 bases and 8 bases, there was a span of 16 bases. Per the germline V gene, CDR1 is DFQATT and CDR2 is SNEGSKA (reference sequence). The DNA for the CDR3 is TGCAGTGCTAGTGGTGACAGTGTATCGGAAAAACTGTTTTTT. It is translated as CSASGDSVSEKLFF.

V is TRBV19 and J is TRBJ2-1, with 14 bases that match TRBD2. The CDR3 has 16 amino acids. Germline CDR1 reads LNHDA; CDR2 reads SQIVND (reference sequence). Trimming took 6 bases from V and 7 from J; bases not matched to a gene: 8. This CDR3 is CASRTSGRASINEQFF. CDR3 nucleotides: TGTGCCAGTAGGACTAGCGGGAGGGCCTCTATAAATGAGCAGTTCTTC.

This clonotype was counted many times. The junction and the germline gene differ at one end; a read error may be behind it. The V call is TRBV12-3 or TRBV12-4, the J call TRBJ2-7, with TRBD2 identical over 9 bases. The CDR3 covers 14 residues. CDR3 coding DNA: TGTGCCAGCAAACATAGCGGGAGCTCCCACGAGCAGTACTTC. This translates into CASKHSGSSHEQYF.

This clonotype was recorded at least ten times. The chain carries TRBV30 and TRBJ2-7, with 9 bases lining up with TRBD1. There are 14 residues in the CDR3. The J segment lost 6 bases and the V segment lost 4 bases, leaving 10 bases of the junction unmatched. Germline lookup yields CDR1 GTSNPN and CDR2 SVGIG (reference sequence). The CDR3 here is CAWTPAGTGSEQYF. CDR3 coding DNA: TGTGCCTGGACCCCCGCCGGGACAGGGTCCGAGCAGTACTTC. Looking up the rest from reference TRBV30 and TRBJ2-7 gives the full variable domain: SQTIHQWPATLVQPVGSPLSLECTVEGTSNPNLYWYRQAAGRGLQLLFYSVGIGQISSEVPQNLSASRPQDRQFILSSKKLLLSDSGFYLCAWTPAGTGSEQYFGPGTRLTVT.

A word on this clonotype: A much larger clone is a single base away; this may be a read error. CDR3 region: CASNLDSYDGYTF. The CDR3 coding sequence is TGTGCCAGCAACCTAGACAGCTACGATGGCTACACCTTC. The J gene is TRBJ1-2, the V gene TRBV6-1; the D gene is possibly TRBD1 (5 bases). Germline assignment: CDR1 MNHNS and CDR2 SASEGT. CDR3 size: 13 residues. V was trimmed by 7 bases and J by 6 bases, leaving 15 bases between them.